This T cell receptor (beta chain) was found in a study of breast tumors, draining lymph nodes, adjacent tissues. Broader study findings: Tumor T cell lymph node origin was a supported hypothesis, not proven.

Breast cancer patients provided tissue from their axillary draining lymph nodes. Comments on this clonotype: Antigen unknown.

One entry per CDR3 protein, called by TCRdb with MiXCR from the multiplex PCR reads. The repertoire holds tens of thousands of distinct CDR3 sequences, roughly a fifth seen once, with 2% to 2.5% in the top ten. Sequenced material: axillary lymph node tissue. The clonotype originates from a female donor with breast cancer. Some clones in this sample may be carry-over from other donors' samples.

In DNA form, the CDR3 reads TGTGCCAGCAGCTTAAATGCGGGCCACTACGAGCAGTACTTC. It encodes CASSLNAGHYEQYF. The chain employs TRBV7-2 and TRBJ2-7; D possibly corresponds to TRBD2 (5 bases). Trimming removed 2 bases at V and 3 bases at J, with 11 bases between. Per the germline V gene, CDR1 is SGHTA and CDR2 is FQGNSA. This CDR3 region has 14 residues.